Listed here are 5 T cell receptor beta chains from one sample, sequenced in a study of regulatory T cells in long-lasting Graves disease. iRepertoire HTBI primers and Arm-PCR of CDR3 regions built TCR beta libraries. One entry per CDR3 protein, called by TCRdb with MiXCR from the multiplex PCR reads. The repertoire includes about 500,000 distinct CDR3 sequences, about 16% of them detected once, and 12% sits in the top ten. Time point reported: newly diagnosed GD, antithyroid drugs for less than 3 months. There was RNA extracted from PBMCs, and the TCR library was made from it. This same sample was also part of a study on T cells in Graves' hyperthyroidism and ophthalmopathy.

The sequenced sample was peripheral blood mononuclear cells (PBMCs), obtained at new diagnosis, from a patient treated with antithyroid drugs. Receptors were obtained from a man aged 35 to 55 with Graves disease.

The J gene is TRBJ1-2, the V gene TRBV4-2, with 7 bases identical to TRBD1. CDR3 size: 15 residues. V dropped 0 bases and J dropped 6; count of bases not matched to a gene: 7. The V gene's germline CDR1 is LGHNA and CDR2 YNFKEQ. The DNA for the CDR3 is TGTGCCAGCAGCCAAGATTACAGGGGCGGGGATGGCTACACCTTC. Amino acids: CASSQDYRGGDGYTF.

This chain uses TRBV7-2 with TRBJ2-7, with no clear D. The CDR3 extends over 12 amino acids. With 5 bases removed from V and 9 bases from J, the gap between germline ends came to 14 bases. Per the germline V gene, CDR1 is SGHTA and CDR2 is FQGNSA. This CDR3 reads CASSHDPPGQYF. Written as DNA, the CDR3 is TGTGCCAGCAGCCACGACCCCCCGGGGCAGTACTTC.

The CDR3 region has the DNA TGTGCCAGCAGCTTGGCGGTCCCGAATACTGAGCAGTTCTTC. Its protein product is CASSLAVPNTEQFF. This sequence joins TRBV5-4 and TRBJ2-1; D ambiguous. The germline V gene encodes CDR1 SGHNT and CDR2 YYREEE (reference sequence). V was pared by 0 bases and J by 9 bases, with 13 bases between. The CDR3 runs to 14 residues.

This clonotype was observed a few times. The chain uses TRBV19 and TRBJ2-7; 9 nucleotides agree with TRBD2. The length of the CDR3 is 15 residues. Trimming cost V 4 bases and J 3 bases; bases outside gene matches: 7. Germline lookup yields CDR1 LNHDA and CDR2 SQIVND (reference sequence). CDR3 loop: CASSTGTSTFYEQYF. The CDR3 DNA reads TGTGCCAGTAGTACCGGGACTAGCACCTTCTACGAGCAGTACTTC.

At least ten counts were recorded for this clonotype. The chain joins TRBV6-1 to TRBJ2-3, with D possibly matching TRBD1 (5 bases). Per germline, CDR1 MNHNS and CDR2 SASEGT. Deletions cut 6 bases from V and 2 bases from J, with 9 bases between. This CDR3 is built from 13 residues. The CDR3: CASRDTDTDTQYF. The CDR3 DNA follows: TGTGCCAGCAGGGACACAGACACAGATACGCAGTATTTT.